This T cell receptor (beta chain) was found in a study of PD-1 and CTLA-4 blockade in melanoma. TCRdb's copy holds only in-frame clones and misses some; the assay was immunoSEQ multiplex PCR. The table records fewer than 35,000 clones, 88% of them present only once. In germline, CDR1 is MDHEN, CDR2 SYDVKM. V trimming: 3 bases; J trimming: 5 bases; junction bases outside the gene matches: 8. The CDR3 runs to 16 residues. The chain uses TRBV28 and TRBJ2-7; 12 nucleotides agree with TRBD1. The specimen was CD8+ T cells from peripheral blood, collected from a patient given anti-PD-1 treatment. The sequence was collected from a human donor with melanoma. CDR3 in DNA: TGTGCCAGCAGTTTGGGCCTGGGACAGGGGGCTAACGAGCAGTACTTC. As protein: CASSLGLGQGANEQYF.